The 28 T cell receptor beta chains presented below share a single source sample, sequenced in a study of cytomegalovirus exposure and HLA in healthy donors. The study ran its PCR with 60 Vbeta and 13 Jbeta primers. Profiling relied on immunoSEQ multiplex PCR, and the TCRdb table lists in-frame clones only, not all of them. The top ten hold more than 0.45% of the sample, which has some 220,000 clones, around 80% seen once. Sequencing used PBMCs. These receptors all come from a boy younger than 18 in good health and CMV-seronegative.

In the case of this clone: This same CDR3 is encoded by further DNA sequences in the sample. The V call is TRBV7-6, the J call TRBJ2-7; 7 nucleotides line up with TRBD1. The V gene's germline CDR1 is SGHVS and CDR2 FNYEAQ. Trimming at V came to 0 bases and at J to 4 bases, leaving 3 bases not matched to a gene. The CDR3 consists of 14 residues. The CDR3 sequence: CASSLAGRGYEQYF. Written as DNA, the CDR3 is TGTGCCAGCAGCTTAGCCGGCAGGGGGTACGAGCAGTACTTC.

The chain employs TRBV5-1 and TRBJ2-3; 10 bases line up with TRBD2. The germline gives CDR1 SGHRS, CDR2 YFSETQ. The CDR3 is 15 residues long. V lost 6 bases and J lost 6; bases outside the gene matches: 10. DNA of the CDR3: TGCGCCAGCACTCAGGAAGCGGGGGGGCTGGATACGCAGTATTTT. It is translated as CASTQEAGGLDTQYF.

This chain uses TRBV27 with TRBJ1-6; D perhaps matches TRBD1 (5 bases). CDR1 and CDR2 from the germline V gene are MNHEY and SMNVEV (reference sequence). V was clipped by 4 bases and J by 6 bases, with 10 bases between them. The CDR3 has 14 amino acids. The CDR3 DNA is TGTGCCAGCAGTTACGGGGGTAGTAATTCACCCCTCCACTTT. It specifies CASSYGGSNSPLHF.

In DNA form, the CDR3 reads TGCAGCGTTTCCAGGGGGACTGAAGCTTTCTTT. As protein: CSVSRGTEAFF. V gene TRBV29-1 combines with J gene TRBJ1-1, with 7 bases fitting TRBD1. This CDR3 has 11 residues. After removal of 5 bases from V and 5 bases from J, the junction contained 2 bases not matched to a gene. CDR1 SQVTM and CDR2 ANQGSEA come from the germline V gene.

This clone occurred a few times. V usage is TRBV11-3 and J usage is TRBJ1-4; the D is unclear. Trimming removed 1 base at V and 7 bases at J, with 13 bases between. The CDR3 covers 15 residues. In germline, CDR1 is SGHNT, CDR2 YENEEA. The CDR3 is CASSLVIGLGEKLFF. The CDR3 nucleotides read TGTGCCAGCAGCTTAGTCATCGGTCTTGGTGAAAAACTGTTTTTT.

The chain carries TRBV6-5 and TRBJ1-2; a weak D match, TRBD1 (5 bases). Germline V gives CDR1 MNHEY, CDR2 SVGAGI. This CDR3 has 13 amino acids. V shed 2 bases and J shed 4 bases, with 8 bases lying between them. As DNA, the CDR3 is TGTGCCAGCAGTTACGAACAGGCCTATGGCTACACCTTC. It codes for CASSYEQAYGYTF.

CDR3: CASSSLTGDSTGELFF. The DNA of the CDR3 is TGTGCCAGCAGCTCACTCACGGGGGATTCGACCGGGGAGCTGTTTTTT. The chain links TRBV7-6 to TRBJ2-2; D perhaps matches TRBD2 (6 bases). The V end was cut by 4 bases, the J end by 5 bases, with 17 bases between. The CDR3 length is 16 residues. Germline V gene lookup returns CDR1 SGHVS and CDR2 FNYEAQ.

V is TRBV21-1 and J is TRBJ2-3; the D call TRBD2 from the table was never checked on the DNA. TRBV21-1 constitutes a pseudogene. This CDR3 has 19 residues. CDR3 residues: CASSPPRVAGGRGTDTQYF. DNA of the CDR3: TGTGCCAGCAGCCCCCCGAGGGTAGCGGGGGGGCGCGGCACAGATACGCAGTATTTT.

The chain couples TRBV27 to TRBJ2-7; no firm D call. Germline CDR1 and CDR2: MNHEY and SMNVEV (reference sequence). This CDR3 region has 15 residues. V was pared by 0 bases and J by 6 bases, with 15 bases between. CDR3 sequence: CASSLSRWVVGEQYF. CDR3 DNA: TGTGCCAGCAGTTTATCGAGGTGGGTGGTTGGCGAGCAGTACTTC.

V gene TRBV7-6 combines with J gene TRBJ2-3; a possible D gene is TRBD2 (7 bases). This CDR3 spans 16 amino acids. The germline V gene encodes CDR1 SGHVS and CDR2 FNYEAQ. V was shortened by 7 bases and J by 1 base, with 18 bases between the two germline ends. CDR3 nucleotide sequence: TGTGCCAGCATCCTGAGGGGGGGCCCGGGCACAGATACGCAGTATTTT. Its translation is CASILRGGPGTDTQYF. The variable domain in full, with the rest retrieved from reference TRBV7-6 and TRBJ2-3, is GAGVSQSPRYKVTKRGQDVALRCDPISGHVSLYWYRQALGQGPEFLTYFNYEAQQDKSGLPNDRFSAERPEGSISTLTIQRTEQRDSAMYRCASILRGGPGTDTQYFGPGTRLTVL.

The CDR3 nucleotides read TGCAGCGTTGTGGACAGACACATTCAGTACTTC. It is translated as CSVVDRHIQYF. The chain employs TRBV29-1 and TRBJ2-4, with D perhaps matching TRBD1 (6 bases). The CDR3 totals 11 residues. Germline V gives CDR1 SQVTM, CDR2 ANQGSEA. V lost 4 bases to trimming and J lost 8 bases, with 9 bases between them.

The chain recombines TRBV5-6 with TRBJ2-1; TRBD1 matches at 8 bases. The CDR3 spans 17 residues. V was clipped by 2 bases and J by 4 bases; unmatched bases: 11. Germline V gene sequence: CDR1 SGHDT, CDR2 YYEEEE. CDR3 nucleotide sequence: TGTGCCAGCAGCTTCCGGACAGGGAAAATTTGGTACAATGAGCAGTTCTTC. Protein product: CASSFRTGKIWYNEQFF.

The chain employs TRBV25-1 and TRBJ2-3; a weak D match, TRBD1 (5 bases). CDR3 length: 14 amino acids. Trimming cost V 0 bases and J 6 bases, with 10 bases left between them. The germline V gene encodes CDR1 MGHDK and CDR2 SYGVNS. Here the CDR3 reads CASSEYQGGDTQYF. Here the CDR3 DNA reads TGTGCCAGCAGTGAATATCAGGGCGGCGATACGCAGTATTTT.

The chain uses TRBV15 and TRBJ2-7; 11 bases match TRBD1. The CDR3 has 15 amino acids. V lost 5 bases, J lost 2 bases, and 5 bases stayed unmatched. The germline gives CDR1 LNHNV, CDR2 YYDKDF (reference sequence). CDR3 DNA sequence: TGTGCCACCAGCTCCTGGGACAGGGGGACCTACGAGCAGTACTTC. Encoded protein: CATSSWDRGTYEQYF.

The rearrangement uses TRBV14 and TRBJ2-7; 7 bases are shared with TRBD2. The length of the CDR3 is 16 residues. Trimming at V came to 0 bases and at J to 9 bases, leaving 14 bases not matched to a gene. Germline CDR1 SGHDN, CDR2 FVKESK. The CDR3 DNA is TGTGCCAGCAGCCAAGAGCGGGAGCCTTATTTGAGCGGGCAGTACTTC. It specifies CASSQEREPYLSGQYF. Filled out from reference TRBV14 and TRBJ2-7, the complete variable domain reads EAGVTQFPSHSVIEKGQTVTLRCDPISGHDNLYWYRRVMGKEIKFLLHFVKESKQDESGMPNNRFLAERTGGTYSTLKVQPAELEDSGVYFCASSQEREPYLSGQYFGPGTRLTVT.

As to this clone: Compared with germline, one end of the junction differs, possibly owing to a read error. V gene TRBV9 combines with J gene TRBJ1-2, with D hard to call. CDR1 and CDR2 (germline): SGDLS, YYNGEE. This CDR3 spans 12 amino acids. The CDR3 bases are TGTGCCAGCAGCGTAGACGGGTATGGCTACCCCTTC. This encodes CASSVDGYGYPF.

The J gene is TRBJ2-1, the V gene TRBV6-1; D not resolved. The germline V gene has CDR1 MNHNS and CDR2 SASEGT. The CDR3 has 14 residues. V lost 3 bases to trimming and J lost 0 bases, with 6 bases between them. Written as DNA, the CDR3 is TGTGCCAGCAGTGACTATTCCTCCTACAATGAGCAGTTCTTC. Translating gives CASSDYSSYNEQFF.

This clone appeared a few times. Other DNA sequences in the same sample also yield this CDR3. The V call is TRBV6-5, the J call TRBJ2-7; 8 nucleotides align to TRBD2. This CDR3 is 13 amino acids long. The germline V gene has CDR1 MNHEY and CDR2 SVGAGI. J was trimmed by 5 bases and V by 4 bases; bases with no gene match: 4. The DNA of the CDR3 is TGTGCCAGCAGTTCTCTCGGGGGGGACGAGCAGTACTTC. Protein sequence: CASSSLGGDEQYF.

The rearrangement uses TRBV30 and TRBJ1-3; 11 bases align to TRBD1. V lost 5 bases, J lost 4 bases, and 4 bases stayed unmatched. The CDR3 is 14 amino acids. CDR1 and CDR2 (germline): GTSNPN, SVGIG (reference sequence). CDR3 protein: CAWGTGGSGNTIYF. The DNA of the CDR3 is TGTGCCTGGGGGACAGGGGGGTCAGGAAACACCATATATTTT.

The chain recombines TRBV6-1 with TRBJ2-6; a weak D match, TRBD2 (5 bases). Germline V gene lookup returns CDR1 MNHNS and CDR2 SASEGT. The CDR3 has 15 residues. Trimming took 4 bases from V and 0 from J, leaving 7 bases between them. CDR3 bases: TGTGCCAGCAGTGCGGAGGTCTCTGGGGCCAACGTCCTGACTTTC. Residues: CASSAEVSGANVLTF.

The genes are TRBV14 and TRBJ2-7; 8 bases match TRBD2. This CDR3 comprises 20 residues. CDR1 is SGHDN, CDR2 FVKESK, per germline. J was trimmed by 5 bases and V by 2 bases; bases with no gene match: 23. CDR3 coding DNA: TGTGCCAGCAGCCAATTTGAATTGAATTACGACGGGAGGGCGCGTAACGAGCAGTACTTC. Protein: CASSQFELNYDGRARNEQYF. Using reference TRBV14 and TRBJ2-7 for the parts outside the CDR3, the full variable domain is EAGVTQFPSHSVIEKGQTVTLRCDPISGHDNLYWYRRVMGKEIKFLLHFVKESKQDESGMPNNRFLAERTGGTYSTLKVQPAELEDSGVYFCASSQFELNYDGRARNEQYFGPGTRLTVT.

The chain carries TRBV30 and TRBJ2-1; D possibly corresponds to TRBD2 (5 bases). V gave up 3 bases and J gave up 15 bases, with 15 bases separating them. The CDR3 extends over 11 amino acids. The V gene's germline CDR1 is GTSNPN and CDR2 SVGIG (reference sequence). The CDR3 nucleotides read TGTGCCTGGAGCTCCGACGGAGGTCGGTTCTTC. It specifies CAWSSDGGRFF. Combining the CDR3 with reference TRBV30 and TRBJ2-1 gives the whole variable domain SQTIHQWPATLVQPVGSPLSLECTVEGTSNPNLYWYRQAAGRGLQLLFYSVGIGQISSEVPQNLSASRPQDRQFILSSKKLLLSDSGFYLCAWSSDGGRFFGPGTRLTVL.

The chain joins TRBV30 to TRBJ2-7, with 7 bases identical to TRBD1. J lost 5 bases, V lost 4 bases, and 5 bases had no gene match. The CDR3 extends over 12 amino acids. Per germline, CDR1 GTSNPN and CDR2 SVGIG (reference sequence). This CDR3 reads CAWIRDSHEQYF. CDR3 DNA sequence: TGTGCCTGGATCCGGGACAGCCACGAGCAGTACTTC.

This chain uses TRBV18 with TRBJ2-1; possibly TRBD2 for D (6 bases). Germline-derived CDR1 and CDR2 are KGHSH and LQKENI. With 3 bases removed from V and 0 bases from J, the gap between germline ends came to 9 bases. The CDR3 runs 15 residues. CDR3 sequence reads: CASSPSGGSYNEQFF. The CDR3 nucleotides are TGTGCCAGCTCACCTAGCGGCGGCTCCTACAATGAGCAGTTCTTC.

The chain has TRBV7-8 and TRBJ2-5, with 8 bases identical to TRBD2. The DNA matches TRBJ2-7 better at its end, which makes the J call doubtful. CDR3 length: 12 residues. CDR1 and CDR2 (germline): SGHVS, FQNEAQ. CDR3 sequence (DNA): TGTGCCAGCACGGGGGGGGGATACGAGCAGTACTTC. It codes for CASTGGGYEQYF.

The chain combines TRBV30 with TRBJ1-2, with a weak D call TRBD1 (6 bases). This CDR3 is 13 amino acids long. Germline V gene data show CDR1 as GTSNPN and CDR2 as SVGIG (reference sequence). Trimming stripped 2 bases from V and 7 bases from J, with 14 bases between. The CDR3 reads CAWSRHREGGYTF. DNA for the CDR3: TGTGCCTGGAGTAGACACAGGGAAGGTGGCTACACCTTC.

The rearrangement links TRBV27 to TRBJ1-1, with D possibly TRBD1 on 5 matching bases. CDR1 is MNHEY, CDR2 SMNVEV, per germline (reference sequence). Deletions cut 5 bases from V and 7 bases from J, with 20 bases between. The CDR3 sequence is 15 residues long. The CDR3 coding sequence is TGTGCCAGCAGTCCCGTGGCAAGGGGTAGGGGTGAAGCTTTCTTT. This translates into CASSPVARGRGEAFF.

The genes are TRBV2 and TRBJ1-4; 9 nucleotides line up with TRBD1. The CDR3 contains 16 residues. V lost 6 bases and J lost 0; bases outside the gene matches: 5. CDR1 and CDR2 from the germline V gene are SNHLY and FYNNEI. Here the CDR3 reads CASSGQGKATNEKLFF. The CDR3 DNA reads as TGTGCCAGCAGCGGACAGGGGAAGGCAACTAATGAAAAACTGTTTTTT.